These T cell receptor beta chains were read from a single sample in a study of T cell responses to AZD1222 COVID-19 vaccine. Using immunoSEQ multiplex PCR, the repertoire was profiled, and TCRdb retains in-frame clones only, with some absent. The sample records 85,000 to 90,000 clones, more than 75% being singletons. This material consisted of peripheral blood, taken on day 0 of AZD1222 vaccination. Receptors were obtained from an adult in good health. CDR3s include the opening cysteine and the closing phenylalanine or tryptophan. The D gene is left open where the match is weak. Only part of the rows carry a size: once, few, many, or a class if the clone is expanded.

TGTGCCAGTAGCCAACAAGGGCAGGACTATTATGGCTACACCTTC CASSQQGQDYYGYTF TRBV3-1/TRBV3-2 . TRBJ1-2 .
TGTGCCAGCAGCTTGACAGGGGGCGAGGCAGATACGCAGTATTTT CASSLTGGEADTQYF TRBV11-3 . TRBJ2-3 TRBD1
TGTGCCAGCAGTGACGGGATCGACCCCTACGAGCAGTACTTC CASSDGIDPYEQYF TRBV5-6 . TRBJ2-7 .
TGTGCCAGCAGCGCGCACAGGGATACCCTTGGGAATGAGCAGTTCTTC CASSAHRDTLGNEQFF TRBV9 few TRBJ2-1 .
TGTGCCAGCAGTGACGGACAGGGGATGAAACGGCTGTTTTTT CASSDGQGMKRLFF TRBV2 . TRBJ1-4 TRBD1
TGTGCCAGCAGACCGGCGGACAGGGACCTTCAGCCCCAGCATTTT CASRPADRDLQPQHF TRBV28 . TRBJ1-5 TRBD1
TGTGCCACCAGTGATTCGGGGGGCAAGGCTGAAGCTTTCTTT CATSDSGGKAEAFF TRBV24-1 . TRBJ1-1 .
TGTGCCAGCAGATCAGGGGACGGGAACACTGAAGCTTTCTTT CASRSGDGNTEAFF TRBV2 . TRBJ1-1 .
TGTGCCAGCAGCGGGGCTTGGGTGAGGGATTCACCCCTCCACTTT CASSGAWVRDSPLHF TRBV5-8 . TRBJ1-6 .
TGTGCCAGCAGCGCGTTGACGGCGAACACTGAAGCTTTCTTT CASSALTANTEAFF TRBV7-6 . TRBJ1-1 .
TGTGCCAGCAGCTTGGGGGGGTACTACAATGAGCAGTTCTTC CASSLGGYYNEQFF TRBV5-5 . TRBJ2-1 .
TGTGCCAGCAGCTACGGAGGCTATGGCTACACCTTC CASSYGGYGYTF TRBV5-8 . TRBJ1-2 .
TGTGCCAGCAGCCCTACTAATATGGACAGGTTATATGGCTACACCTTC CASSPTNMDRLYGYTF TRBV9 . TRBJ1-2 TRBD1
TGCAGCGCCCTCGTGGTAGATGAGCAGTTCTTC CSALVVDEQFF TRBV29-1 . TRBJ2-1 .
TGCGCCAGCAGCTTGGATTTAGCGGGGGCCCCTCGCGAGCAGTACTTC CASSLDLAGAPREQYF TRBV5-1 . TRBJ2-7 TRBD2
TGTGCCAGTAACGACAGGGACACAGATACGCAGTATTTT CASNDRDTDTQYF TRBV19 . TRBJ2-3 TRBD1
TGTGCCAGCAACCCAGGGGGGGGGTCGAACACTGAAGCTTTCTTT CASNPGGGSNTEAFF TRBV9 . TRBJ1-1 TRBD1
TGTGCCATCGGGACAGAAAGCAACTATGGCTACACCTTC CAIGTESNYGYTF TRBV10-3 . TRBJ1-2 TRBD1
TGCGCCAGCAGCGCCGGCGGACTAGCGGGACCGAACACCGGGGAGCTGTTTTTT CASSAGGLAGPNTGELFF TRBV5-1 . TRBJ2-2 TRBD2
TGTGCCAGCAGCCCCTACGGTGTAACTAGCACAGATACGCAGTATTTT CASSPYGVTSTDTQYF TRBV7-9 . TRBJ2-3 .
TGTGCCATCAGTGATCCAGGGACAGGGGCGAACTATGGCTACACCTTC CAISDPGTGANYGYTF TRBV10-3 . TRBJ1-2 TRBD1
TGCGCCAGCAGCTTGAGTGTCGGAGGTGGAGATACGCAGTATTTT CASSLSVGGGDTQYF TRBV5-1 . TRBJ2-3 .
TGTGCCAGCAGTTTAAGCAGGGGGCTGAACGAGCAGTACTTC CASSLSRGLNEQYF TRBV27 . TRBJ2-7 TRBD1
TGTGCCAGCAGTTCCATCGGGCAGGGGGACGGGGCCAACGTCCTGACTTTC CASSSIGQGDGANVLTF TRBV27 . TRBJ2-6 TRBD1
TGTGCCAGCAGCTGGGACAGGGTGTCAGATACGCAGTATTTT CASSWDRVSDTQYF TRBV5-6 . TRBJ2-3 TRBD1
TGTGCCAGCAGTGTTGGACATCTTGGTGGCTACACCTTC CASSVGHLGGYTF TRBV2 . TRBJ1-2 .
TGTGCCAGCAGCCCACCGGGCGGGGGGCCCACAGATACGCAGTATTTT CASSPPGGGPTDTQYF TRBV7-9 . TRBJ2-3 TRBD2
TGTGCCAGCAGTTTACTAAACACCGGGGAGCTGTTTTTT CASSLLNTGELFF TRBV28 . TRBJ2-2 .
TGTGCCAGCAGCGTAGGAGGGAGTAACTCCTACGAGCAGTACTTC CASSVGGSNSYEQYF TRBV9 . TRBJ2-7 .
TGTGCCAGCAGCTTAGGTAGGCCTGGTAATTCACCCCTCCACTTT CASSLGRPGNSPLHF TRBV13 once TRBJ1-6 .
TGCGCCAGCAGCGGATCTACAGGGGGCTACGAGCAGTACTTC CASSGSTGGYEQYF TRBV5-1 . TRBJ2-7 TRBD1
TGTGCCAGCAGAAGGGAGGAGGCACCCCTCCACTTT CASRREEAPLHF TRBV11-2 . TRBJ1-6 .
TGTGCCAGCAGCCTCAGGGGGCCCGACACCGGGGAGCTGTTTTTT CASSLRGPDTGELFF TRBV4-2 . TRBJ2-2 TRBD1
TGTGCCAGCAGTCCGTTAAAAACGGGGGGGCCCAACACCGGGGAGCTGTTTTTT CASSPLKTGGPNTGELFF TRBV27 once TRBJ2-2 TRBD2
TGTGCCAGCAGCTTACGGGCGAACACCGGGGAGCTGTTTTTT CASSLRANTGELFF TRBV7-3 . TRBJ2-2 .
TGTGCCAGCAGCAAAGTGCCAGGGACCTACGAGCAGTACTTC CASSKVPGTYEQYF TRBV21-1 . TRBJ2-7 .
TGTGCCAGCAGTTCTCGGGTCGATTATAATTCACCCCTCCACTTT CASSSRVDYNSPLHF TRBV27 . TRBJ1-6 .
TGTGCCAGCAGAGCAAAGAACACTGAAGCTTTCTTT CASRAKNTEAFF TRBV6-1 . TRBJ1-1 .
TGTGCCAGTAGTGAACAGTCCGGGACAATCGCTTTCTTT CASSEQSGTIAFF TRBV19 . TRBJ1-1 .
TGTGCCAGCAACAGACACAGGGACGACCTTTATGGCTACACCTTC CASNRHRDDLYGYTF TRBV6-5 . TRBJ1-2 .
TGTGCCACCAGCTTGAGTGGGGAGACCCAGTACTTC CATSLSGETQYF TRBV24-1 . TRBJ2-5 .
TGTGCCAGCTCACCCGACCGCGCAGAGACCCAGTACTTC CASSPDRAETQYF TRBV18 . TRBJ2-5 .
TGTGCCTGGGGGCGAAGTGAAGCTTTCTTT CAWGRSEAFF TRBV30 . TRBJ1-1 .
TGTGCCAGCTCACCCGGTTACAATCAGCCCCAGCATTTT CASSPGYNQPQHF TRBV18 . TRBJ1-5 .
TGTGCCAGCAGCTCACAGGTACGAGATGAAAAACTGTTTTTT CASSSQVRDEKLFF TRBV3-1/TRBV3-2 . TRBJ1-4 .
TGTGCCAGCAGTTTCAGGGGCTCGGGCACTGAAGCTTTCTTT CASSFRGSGTEAFF TRBV27 . TRBJ1-1 .
TGTGCCAGCAGCGCACCGGACAGGGGGCAGGGTCAGCCCCAGCATTTT CASSAPDRGQGQPQHF TRBV7-8 . TRBJ1-5 TRBD1
TGTGCCATCAGTGAGTCGGGCAGGGGCGGATACACCTTC CAISESGRGGYTF TRBV10-3 . TRBJ1-2 .
TGCGCCAGCAGCTTAGACAGGGTATCGAACACTGAAGCTTTCTTT CASSLDRVSNTEAFF TRBV5-1 . TRBJ1-1 TRBD1
TGCGCCAGCCCAGGAGGTAGCGGAAACACCATATATTTT CASPGGSGNTIYF TRBV10-1 . TRBJ1-3 .
TGTGCCAGCCGGGTTTGGCAGACAAATAACTATGGCTACACCTTC CASRVWQTNNYGYTF TRBV27 . TRBJ1-2 .
TGCAGCGTTGTCGGACAGGGTCTCGAGCAGTACTTC CSVVGQGLEQYF TRBV29-1 . TRBJ2-7 TRBD1